Below, 10 T cell receptor beta chains from the same sample are listed, as sequenced in a study of T cells in Graves' hyperthyroidism and ophthalmopathy. The TCR beta CDR3 regions underwent amplification using RNA transcripts as the source. The study used the HTBI primer set for a first-round RT-PCR of the TCR CDR3. Each CDR3 protein is one row after TCRdb ran MiXCR on the multiplex PCR reads. Here the sample spans some 560,000 distinct CDR3 sequences, 14% being singletons. The specimen was blood. These receptors came from a woman between 35 and 50 years old with Graves' hyperthyroidism.

The V call is TRBV7-9, the J call TRBJ1-2; a weak D match, TRBD1 (6 bases). This CDR3 spans 15 amino acids. The V and J ends lost 1 base and 4 bases respectively, with 13 bases between them. Looked up from germline, CDR1 is SEHNR and CDR2 is FQNEAQ (reference sequence). CDR3 in amino acids: CASSLEQGLAYGYTF. The CDR3 DNA reads as TGTGCCAGCAGCTTAGAACAGGGATTGGCCTATGGCTACACCTTC.

This clonotype showed up many times. This chain links TRBV6-1 with TRBJ2-7; D is unclear. Per germline, CDR1 MNHNS and CDR2 SASEGT. V shed 5 bases and J shed 0 bases, with 8 bases lying between them. CDR3 size: 13 residues. CDR3 amino acids: CASSPLVSYEQYF. The CDR3 region has the DNA TGTGCCAGCAGTCCCCTAGTCTCCTACGAGCAGTACTTC.

This clonotype has ten or more counts. The chain combines TRBV3-1 with TRBJ2-7; 8 nucleotides agree with TRBD2. The trim removed 5 bases at V and 3 bases at J, leaving 9 bases unmatched. CDR3 length: 15 amino acids. Germline-derived CDR1 and CDR2 are LGHDT and YNNKEL (reference sequence). CDR3 DNA sequence: TGTGCCAGCAGCTTTGGGATAGCGGGATTCTACGAGCAGTACTTC. This encodes CASSFGIAGFYEQYF.

This clonotype was counted ten times or more. The chain has TRBV11-2 and TRBJ2-1; no definite D call. Trimming removed 0 bases at V and 5 bases at J, with 8 bases between. The length of the CDR3 is 14 residues. Germline CDR1 SGHAT, CDR2 FQNNGV. Here the CDR3 reads CASSLELTDNEQFF. The CDR3 nucleotides read TGTGCCAGCAGCTTAGAGCTCACAGACAATGAGCAGTTCTTC. The whole variable domain, remainder taken from reference TRBV11-2 and TRBJ2-1, is EAGVAQSPRYKIIEKRQSVAFWCNPISGHATLYWYQQILGQGPKLLIQFQNNGVVDDSQLPKDRFSAERLKGVDSTLKIQPAKLEDSAVYLCASSLELTDNEQFFGPGTRLTVL.

This clonotype was observed at least ten times. The chain employs TRBV30 and TRBJ2-7; possibly TRBD2 for D (5 bases). This CDR3 has 14 residues. The V end lost 5 bases, the J end lost 1 base, and 15 bases lay between the germline ends. Germline V gene data show CDR1 as GTSNPN and CDR2 as SVGIG (reference sequence). DNA of the CDR3: TGTGCCTGGGGGGAACCTTGGGAGTCCTACGAGCAGTACTTC. It codes for CAWGEPWESYEQYF.

Turning to this clonotype: A much larger clone differs from this one at a single base, so this may be a read error. The conserved phenylalanine or tryptophan normally closing the CDR3 is absent here, so this likely arose from a read error. The CDR3 DNA sequence: TGTGCCAGCAGTTCACCCGGGACCCCTTACCAAGAGACCCAGTACTCC. Translation gives CASSSPGTPYQETQYS. The rearrangement joins TRBV6-2 or TRBV6-3 to TRBJ2-5; perhaps D is TRBD1 or TRBD2 (5 bases each). Trimming removed 4 bases from V and 0 bases from J, with 15 bases in between. CDR1 is MNHEY, CDR2 SVGEGT, per germline. This CDR3 is built from 16 residues.

This clonotype was detected ten times or more. This sequence joins TRBV10-2 and TRBJ2-1; D unclear. Germline CDR1 reads WSHSY; CDR2 reads SAAADI. Trimming stripped 5 bases from V and 4 bases from J, with 12 bases between. CDR3 length: 14 residues. This CDR3 is CASSTAFAYNEQFF. The CDR3 DNA follows: TGCGCCAGCAGTACGGCTTTCGCGTACAATGAGCAGTTCTTC.

The chain recombines TRBV3-1 with TRBJ2-5; tentative D call: TRBD1 (8 bases). V gave up 6 bases and J gave up 5 bases, with 13 bases separating them. CDR1 and CDR2 from the germline V gene are LGHDT and YNNKEL (reference sequence). There are 13 residues in the CDR3. In DNA, the CDR3 is TGTGCCAGCAGATACAGGGGGGGGGAGACCCAGTACTTC. It yields the protein CASRYRGGETQYF.

The J gene is TRBJ2-7, the V gene TRBV7-9; D uncertain. This CDR3 comprises 19 residues. Between the trimmed V and J ends, which lost 3 bases and 6 bases, there was a span of 30 bases. Looked up from germline, CDR1 is SEHNR and CDR2 is FQNEAQ (reference sequence). CDR3 amino acids: CASSLLPGIGPSDPSEQYF. The CDR3 nucleotides read TGTGCCAGCAGCTTGCTTCCTGGTATAGGACCGAGTGACCCCTCCGAGCAGTACTTC.

The chain couples TRBV5-8 to TRBJ1-2; 12 bases match TRBD1. With 4 bases clipped from V and 8 bases from J, the junction kept 3 bases outside the gene matches. Germline CDR1 and CDR2: SGHTS and YDEGEE. CDR3 length equals 13 residues. The CDR3 protein is CASSDGTGGGYTF. The CDR3 nucleotides are TGTGCCAGCAGCGACGGGACAGGGGGCGGCTACACCTTC.